This TCR beta chain was identified during a study of blood T cell repertoires in COVID-19. Trimming shortened V by 2 bases and J by 0 bases, and 10 bases separated the two germline ends. The CDR3 totals 15 residues. Germline V lookup: CDR1 MNHEY, CDR2 SMNVEV (reference sequence). The method was immunoSEQ multiplex PCR; TCRdb's version includes in-frame clones alone and lacks a portion of them. The repertoire holds 63,000 or so clones, with roughly 91% as singletons. The specimen was peripheral blood. The receptor comes from a man between 60 and 75 years old with acute or convalescent COVID-19. The chain links TRBV27 to TRBJ1-1; D is uncertain. CDR3: CASSLSRTVNTEAFF. CDR3 sequence (DNA): TGTGCCAGCAGTTTAAGTCGTACGGTGAACACTGAAGCTTTCTTT.